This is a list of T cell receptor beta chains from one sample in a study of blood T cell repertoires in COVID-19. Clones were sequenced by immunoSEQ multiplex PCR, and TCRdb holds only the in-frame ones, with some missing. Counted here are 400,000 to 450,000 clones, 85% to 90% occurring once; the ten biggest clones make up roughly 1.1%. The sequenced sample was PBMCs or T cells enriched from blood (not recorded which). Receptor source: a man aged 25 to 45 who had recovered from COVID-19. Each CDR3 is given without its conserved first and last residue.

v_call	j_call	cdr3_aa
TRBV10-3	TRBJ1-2	AIRRDSETTGYT
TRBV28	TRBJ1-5	ASSFPAGRTTGQPQH
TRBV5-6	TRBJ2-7	ASTRTDVYEQY
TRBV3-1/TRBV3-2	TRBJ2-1	ASSQGSGIDEQF
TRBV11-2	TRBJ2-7	ASSLRREYDEQY
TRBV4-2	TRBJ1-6	ASSLGDSNNSPLH
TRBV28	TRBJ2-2	ASSTPPSTGELF
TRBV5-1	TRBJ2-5	ASTLSRTSGQETQY
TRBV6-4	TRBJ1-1	ASSPPWDRDMNTEAF
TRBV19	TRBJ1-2	ASSIGNRVGIYGYT
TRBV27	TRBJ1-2	ASSLWGRGDYGYT
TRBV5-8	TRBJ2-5	ASSRGSLRLETQY
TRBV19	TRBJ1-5	ASTRQGHQPQH
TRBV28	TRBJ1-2	ASSVLTGGGGYT
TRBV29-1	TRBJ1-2	SVAFNLNYGYT
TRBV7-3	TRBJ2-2	ASSSQGSNTGELF